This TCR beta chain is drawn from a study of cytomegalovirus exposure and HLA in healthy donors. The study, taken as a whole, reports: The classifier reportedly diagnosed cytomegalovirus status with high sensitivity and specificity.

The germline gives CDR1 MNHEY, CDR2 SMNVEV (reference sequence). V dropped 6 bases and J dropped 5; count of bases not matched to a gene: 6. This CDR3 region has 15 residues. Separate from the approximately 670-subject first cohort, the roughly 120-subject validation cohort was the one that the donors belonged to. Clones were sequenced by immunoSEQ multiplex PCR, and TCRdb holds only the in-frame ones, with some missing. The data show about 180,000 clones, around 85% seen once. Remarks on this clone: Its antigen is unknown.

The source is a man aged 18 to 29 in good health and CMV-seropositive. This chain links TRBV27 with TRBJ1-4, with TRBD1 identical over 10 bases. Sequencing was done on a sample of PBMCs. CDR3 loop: CASSLRGQGNEKLFF. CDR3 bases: TGTGCCAGCAGCCTCCGGGGACAGGGGAATGAAAAACTGTTTTTT.